These 26 T cell receptor beta chains were all obtained from the same sample, sequenced in a study of cytomegalovirus exposure and HLA in healthy donors. Primers: 60 Vbeta forward and 13 Jbeta reverse. Sequenced by immunoSEQ multiplex PCR; TCRdb stores in-frame clones only, minus some. Of some 120,000 clones in the sample, approximately 80% are singletons; the top ten hold 3.5% to 4%. Sample: PBMCs. The receptors derive from a human donor in good health.

The sample holds a few counts of this clone. The chain recombines TRBV19 with TRBJ2-7, with D possibly TRBD2 on 6 matching bases. With 3 bases removed from V and 7 bases from J, the gap between germline ends came to 13 bases. Germline assignment: CDR1 LNHDA and CDR2 SQIVND (reference sequence). CDR3 length equals 13 residues. Here the CDR3 reads CASSIPLAGEQYF. In DNA form, the CDR3 reads TGTGCCAGTAGTATCCCCCTTGCGGGGGAGCAGTACTTC.

The chain has TRBV29-1 and TRBJ1-2; 7 bases are a match to TRBD1. V was pared by 6 bases and J by 8 bases, with 15 bases of the junction left unmatched. CDR1 and CDR2 (germline): SQVTM, ANQGSEA. This CDR3 has 14 amino acids. The CDR3 bases are TGCAGCGTCCATGGGCGCCAGGGGGAGTGGGGCTACACCTTC. This encodes CSVHGRQGEWGYTF.

The chain links TRBV7-2 to TRBJ2-1, with TRBD2 matching 8 bases. Germline V gene data show CDR1 as SGHTA and CDR2 as FQGNSA. CDR3 length equals 15 residues. The V segment lost 2 bases and the J segment 1 base; nucleotides outside the gene matches: 1. This CDR3 reads CASSLSGSSYNEQFF. CDR3 sequence (DNA): TGTGCCAGCAGCTTAAGCGGGAGTTCCTACAATGAGCAGTTCTTC.

The J gene is TRBJ2-5, the V gene TRBV7-2; D possibly corresponds to TRBD2 (5 bases). With the DNA end fitting TRBJ2-7 better, the J assignment may be wrong. This CDR3 region has 15 residues. The germline V gene has CDR1 SGHTA and CDR2 FQGNSA. The chain's CDR3 is CASSLEWEFSYEQYF. The CDR3 DNA is TGTGCCAGCAGCTTGGAGTGGGAGTTTAGCTACGAGCAGTACTTC.

V is TRBV5-1 and J is TRBJ1-2, with TRBD1 identical over 10 bases. With V trimmed by 4 bases and J by 4 bases, 7 bases remained unmatched. Germline V gene lookup returns CDR1 SGHRS and CDR2 YFSETQ. The CDR3 has 15 amino acids. The CDR3 protein is CASSGGGQGGYGYTF. The CDR3 DNA is TGCGCCAGCAGCGGCGGAGGACAGGGGGGCTATGGCTACACCTTC.

V usage is TRBV5-6 and J usage is TRBJ2-3, with D maybe TRBD1 (6 bases). This CDR3 region has 17 residues. Per germline, CDR1 SGHDT and CDR2 YYEEEE. Trimming took 2 bases from V and 0 from J, leaving 16 bases between them. CDR3 protein: CASSLGLGAPSTDTQYF. CDR3 DNA sequence: TGTGCCAGCAGCTTAGGACTGGGGGCGCCCAGCACAGATACGCAGTATTTT.

With respect to this clone: This CDR3 is also generated by other DNA sequences in the sample. This chain joins TRBV7-7 and TRBJ2-3; the D is unclear. Germline CDR1 is SSHAT and CDR2 is FNYEAQ (reference sequence). The V gene lost 1 base and the J gene lost 0 bases, with 5 bases spanning the gap. The CDR3 is made up of 14 amino acids. CDR3 amino acids: CASSLGQSTDTQYF. For the CDR3, the DNA is TGTGCCAGCAGCTTAGGCCAGAGCACAGATACGCAGTATTTT.

This clone is a singleton in its sample. Other DNA sequences in the sample encode the same CDR3. The chain uses TRBV11-2 and TRBJ2-5; D is uncertain. V was cut by 5 bases and J by 5 bases, with 9 bases left in between. Germline values: CDR1 SGHAT, CDR2 FQNNGV. CDR3 size: 12 residues. The CDR3 region has the DNA TGTGCCAGCAGCCGACTGCAGGAGACCCAGTACTTC. Translated, it gives CASSRLQETQYF.

This clone has just a few counts. The chain joins TRBV6-5 to TRBJ2-7, with a weak D call TRBD2 (6 bases). The germline gives CDR1 MNHEY, CDR2 SVGAGI. V was clipped by 5 bases and J by 6 bases, with 17 bases between them. This CDR3 has 14 residues. The chain's CDR3 is CASSDGRERAEQYF. The CDR3, as DNA: TGTGCCAGCAGTGACGGACGGGAGCGGGCCGAGCAGTACTTC.

This clone was counted only a few times. The chain uses TRBV11-2 and TRBJ1-2; no reliable D call. The CDR3 is 14 amino acids. V was shortened by 5 bases and J by 0 bases, with 10 bases between the two germline ends. In germline, CDR1 is SGHAT, CDR2 FQNNGV. CDR3 in amino acids: CASSQTIANYGYTF. The CDR3 region has the DNA TGTGCCAGCAGCCAGACAATAGCTAACTATGGCTACACCTTC.

This chain joins TRBV5-1 and TRBJ2-2; 8 bases map to TRBD1. Trimming removed 4 bases from V and 2 bases from J; junction bases left unmatched: 4. The CDR3 has 15 amino acids. Germline assignment: CDR1 SGHRS and CDR2 YFSETQ. The CDR3 region is CASSPGQGNTGELFF. As DNA, the CDR3 is TGCGCCAGCAGCCCCGGACAGGGCAACACCGGGGAGCTGTTTTTT.

The J gene is TRBJ1-1, the V gene TRBV27, with D maybe TRBD1 (5 bases). The germline V gene has CDR1 MNHEY and CDR2 SMNVEV (reference sequence). The CDR3 consists of 15 residues. V was trimmed by 0 bases and J by 1 base, leaving 9 bases between them. Written as DNA, the CDR3 is TGTGCCAGCAGTTTATCCCGGACACAGAACACTGAAGCTTTCTTT. Residues: CASSLSRTQNTEAFF.

The chain employs TRBV28 and TRBJ2-1, with D possibly matching TRBD1 (6 bases). The CDR3 length is 15 residues. The V end lost 5 bases, the J end lost 2 bases, and 13 bases lay between the germline ends. The germline CDR1 and CDR2 sequences are MDHEN and SYDVKM. CDR3 sequence reads: CASSPDRLTYNEQFF. The CDR3 DNA follows: TGTGCCAGCAGTCCAGACAGGTTGACCTACAATGAGCAGTTCTTC.

The genes are TRBV11-2 and TRBJ2-3; possibly TRBD2 for D (5 bases). The CDR3 contains 16 residues. CDR1 and CDR2 (germline): SGHAT, FQNNGV. Trimming removed 0 bases at V and 4 bases at J, with 14 bases between. The CDR3 spells CASSLDGRRTPDTQYF. The CDR3 region has the DNA TGTGCCAGCAGCTTAGACGGGCGGAGGACTCCAGATACGCAGTATTTT. The variable domain in full, completed from reference TRBV11-2 and TRBJ2-3, reads EAGVAQSPRYKIIEKRQSVAFWCNPISGHATLYWYQQILGQGPKLLIQFQNNGVVDDSQLPKDRFSAERLKGVDSTLKIQPAKLEDSAVYLCASSLDGRRTPDTQYFGPGTRLTVL.

This chain connects TRBV15 to TRBJ2-5; 8 bases agree with TRBD1. Per the germline V gene, CDR1 is LNHNV and CDR2 is YYDKDF (reference sequence). The CDR3 totals 16 residues. V was pared by 3 bases and J by 1 base, with 7 bases of the junction left unmatched. The chain's CDR3 is CATSRGQDEGQETQYF. CDR3 DNA sequence: TGTGCCACCAGCAGGGGACAGGACGAGGGCCAAGAGACCCAGTACTTC.

A single count supports this clone. The chain is built from TRBV6-5 and TRBJ1-3; D is undetermined. The CDR3 totals 16 residues. Trimming left V 0 bases short and J 0 bases short, with 9 bases between. Germline V CDR1 and CDR2: MNHEY, SVGAGI. The CDR3 region is CASSYSRGSSGNTIYF. The CDR3 DNA reads TGTGCCAGCAGTTACTCGAGAGGAAGCTCTGGAAACACCATATATTTT.

This chain joins TRBV18 and TRBJ2-3; D might be TRBD2 (6 bases). CDR3 length equals 15 residues. Trimming took off 1 base at V and 1 base at J, with 9 bases between the two ends. The germline V gene encodes CDR1 KGHSH and CDR2 LQKENI. In DNA, the CDR3 is TGTGCCAGCTCACCACGGGGAGGCGGCACAGATACGCAGTATTTT. Translated: CASSPRGGGTDTQYF.

The chain joins TRBV10-3 to TRBJ2-2, with TRBD1 matching 8 bases. J gave up 1 base and V 11 bases, and 6 bases lay outside the gene matches. The V gene's germline CDR1 is ENHRY and CDR2 SYGVKD. There are 14 residues in the CDR3. The CDR3 is CAAQGAGNTGELFF. The CDR3 nucleotides read TGTGCCGCCCAGGGGGCAGGGAACACCGGGGAGCTGTTTTTT.

This clone was found once. The V and J genes are TRBV6-5 and TRBJ2-2; a weak D match, TRBD2 (5 bases). V was trimmed by 0 bases and J by 6 bases, leaving 11 bases between them. The germline CDR1 and CDR2 sequences are MNHEY and SVGAGI. The CDR3 extends over 15 amino acids. The CDR3: CASSYSSAQPGELFF. The CDR3 coding sequence is TGTGCCAGCAGTTACTCTAGCGCCCAGCCCGGGGAGCTGTTTTTT.

This clone was detected a few times. V gene TRBV7-6 combines with J gene TRBJ2-3; 8 bases align to TRBD2. The CDR3 covers 15 residues. CDR1 is SGHVS and CDR2 is FNYEAQ in the germline V gene. Unmatched junction bases numbered 8, after V lost 5 bases and J lost 4 bases. The CDR3 DNA sequence: TGTGCCAGCAGCCCCCGAATAGCGGGGTCAGATACGCAGTATTTT. This codes for CASSPRIAGSDTQYF.

The genes are TRBV7-3 and TRBJ2-1, with 9 bases lining up with TRBD2. The V gene end was trimmed by 6 bases and the J gene end by 9 bases; junction bases not matched to a gene: 15. Germline V lookup: CDR1 SGHTA, CDR2 FQGTGA. The length of the CDR3 is 16 residues. CDR3 in amino acids: CASSILPAGGRGEQFF. CDR3 nucleotides: TGTGCCAGCAGTATCTTACCAGCGGGAGGCCGGGGTGAGCAGTTCTTC.

The chain joins TRBV2 to TRBJ1-5; D ambiguous. The CDR3 is 15 amino acids. V dropped 6 bases and J dropped 1 base, with 13 bases sitting between them. Germline V gives CDR1 SNHLY, CDR2 FYNNEI. The CDR3 reads CASRENTRSNQPQHF. CDR3 in DNA: TGTGCCAGCAGGGAAAATACCAGGAGCAATCAGCCCCAGCATTTT.

Comments on this clone: The junction and the germline gene differ at one end; a read error may be behind it. The chain carries TRBV29-1 and TRBJ1-3; TRBD1 is a possible D gene (5 bases). The CDR3 spans 15 residues. Germline CDR1 is SQVTM and CDR2 is ANQGSEA. For the CDR3, the DNA is TGCAGCGTACTGACGACAGCCACCTCTGGAAGCACCATATATTTT. Its protein product is CSVLTTATSGSTIYF.

CDR3 DNA sequence: TGTGCCAGCAGCTTAAGATTCACCGGGGGAATTGAAAAACTGTTTTTT. Amino acids: CASSLRFTGGIEKLFF. The rearrangement joins TRBV13 to TRBJ1-4; tentative D call: TRBD1 (5 bases). The germline V gene encodes CDR1 PRHDT and CDR2 FYEKMQ (reference sequence). This CDR3 has 16 residues. The ends were cut back, 2 bases at V and 7 bases at J, with 17 bases in the middle. Variable domain in full (rest from reference TRBV13 and TRBJ1-4): AAGVIQSPRHLIKEKRETATLKCYPIPRHDTVYWYQQGPGQDPQFLISFYEKMQSDKGSIPDRFSAQQFSDYHSELNMSSLELGDSALYFCASSLRFTGGIEKLFFGSGTQLSVL.

The gene calls are TRBV6-5 and TRBJ2-7; TRBD2 matches at 9 bases. The V and J ends lost 4 bases and 3 bases, in that order; junction bases with no gene match: 7. Germline CDR1 and CDR2: MNHEY and SVGAGI. The CDR3 length is 15 residues. The CDR3 region has the DNA TGTGCCAGCAGTTTCAGAGCGGGAGGCCTCTACGAGCAGTACTTC. Translating it yields CASSFRAGGLYEQYF.

The chain couples TRBV4-1 to TRBJ2-1; D might be TRBD2 (6 bases). Germline values: CDR1 MGHRA, CDR2 YSYEKL. The ends were cut back, 3 bases at V and 4 bases at J, with 13 bases in the middle. This CDR3 has 15 residues. The CDR3 spells CASSQAGTPYNEQFF. As DNA, the CDR3 is TGCGCCAGCAGCCAGGCCGGGACTCCTTACAATGAGCAGTTCTTC.